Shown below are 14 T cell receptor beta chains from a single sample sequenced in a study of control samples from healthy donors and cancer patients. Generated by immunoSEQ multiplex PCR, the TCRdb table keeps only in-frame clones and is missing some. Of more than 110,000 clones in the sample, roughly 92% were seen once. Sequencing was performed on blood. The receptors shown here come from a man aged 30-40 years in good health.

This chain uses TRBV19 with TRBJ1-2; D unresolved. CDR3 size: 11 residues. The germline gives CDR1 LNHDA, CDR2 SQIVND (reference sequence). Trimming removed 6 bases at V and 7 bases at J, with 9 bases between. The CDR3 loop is CASRYNRGYTF. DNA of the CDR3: TGTGCCAGTAGATATAATCGTGGCTACACCTTC.

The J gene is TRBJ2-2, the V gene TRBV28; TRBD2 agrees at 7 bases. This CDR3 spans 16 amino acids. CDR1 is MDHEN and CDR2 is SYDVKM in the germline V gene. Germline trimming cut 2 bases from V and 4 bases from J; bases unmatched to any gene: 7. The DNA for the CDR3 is TGTGCCAGCAGTTTAGCCCCCGGGGGGAGCACCGGGGAGCTGTTTTTT. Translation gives CASSLAPGGSTGELFF.

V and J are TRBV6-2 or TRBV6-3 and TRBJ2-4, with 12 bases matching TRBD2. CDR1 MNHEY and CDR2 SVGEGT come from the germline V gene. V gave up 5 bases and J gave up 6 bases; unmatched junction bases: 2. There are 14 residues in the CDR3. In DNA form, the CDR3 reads TGTGCCAGCAGTAAGACTAGCGGGGGAAACATTCAGTACTTC. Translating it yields CASSKTSGGNIQYF.

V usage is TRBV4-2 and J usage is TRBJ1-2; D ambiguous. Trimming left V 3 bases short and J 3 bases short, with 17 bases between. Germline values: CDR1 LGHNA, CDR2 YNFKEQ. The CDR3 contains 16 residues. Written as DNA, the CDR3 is TGTGCCAGCAGCCAGAGAGGTGGGGTCCAGGACTATGGCTACACCTTC. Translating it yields CASSQRGGVQDYGYTF.

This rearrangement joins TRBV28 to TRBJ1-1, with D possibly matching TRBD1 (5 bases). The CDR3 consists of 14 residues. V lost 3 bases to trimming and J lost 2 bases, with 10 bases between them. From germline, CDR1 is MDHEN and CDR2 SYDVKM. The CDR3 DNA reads TGTGCCAGCAGTTTTGGACAAGATAACACTGAAGCTTTCTTT. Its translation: CASSFGQDNTEAFF.

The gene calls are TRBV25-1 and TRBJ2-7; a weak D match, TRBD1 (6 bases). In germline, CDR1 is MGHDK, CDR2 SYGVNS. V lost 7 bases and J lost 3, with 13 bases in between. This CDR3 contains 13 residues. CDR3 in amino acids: CASTGRGFYEQYF. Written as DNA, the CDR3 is TGTGCCAGCACGGGAAGGGGGTTCTACGAGCAGTACTTC.

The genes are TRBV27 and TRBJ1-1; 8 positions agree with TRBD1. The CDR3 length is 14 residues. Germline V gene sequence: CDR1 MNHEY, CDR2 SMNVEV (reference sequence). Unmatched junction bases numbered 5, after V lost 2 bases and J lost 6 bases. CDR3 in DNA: TGTGCCAGCAGTTTAAGGCAGGGGGCCGCTGAAGCTTTCTTT. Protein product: CASSLRQGAAEAFF.

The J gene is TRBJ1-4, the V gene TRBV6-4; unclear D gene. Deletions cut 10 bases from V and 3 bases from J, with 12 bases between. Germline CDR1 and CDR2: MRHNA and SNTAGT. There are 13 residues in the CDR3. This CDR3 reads CANTDSPNEKLFF. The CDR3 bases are TGTGCCAACACAGACTCCCCTAATGAAAAACTGTTTTTT.

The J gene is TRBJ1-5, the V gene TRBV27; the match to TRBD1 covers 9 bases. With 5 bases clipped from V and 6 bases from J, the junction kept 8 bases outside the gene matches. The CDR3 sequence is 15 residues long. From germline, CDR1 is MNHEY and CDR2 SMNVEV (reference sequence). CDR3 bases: TGTGCCAGCAGTACCTCAACAGGGGGCGGTCAGCCCCAGCATTTT. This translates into CASSTSTGGGQPQHF.

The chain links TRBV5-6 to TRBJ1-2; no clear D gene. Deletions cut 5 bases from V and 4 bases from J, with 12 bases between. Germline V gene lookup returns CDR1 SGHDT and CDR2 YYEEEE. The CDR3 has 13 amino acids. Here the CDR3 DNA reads TGTGCCAGCAGACCCACTAACTTCTATGGCTACACCTTC. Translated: CASRPTNFYGYTF.

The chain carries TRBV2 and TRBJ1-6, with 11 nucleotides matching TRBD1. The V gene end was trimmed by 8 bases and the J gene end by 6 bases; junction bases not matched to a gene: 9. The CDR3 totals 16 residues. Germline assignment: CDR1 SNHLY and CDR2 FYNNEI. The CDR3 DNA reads TGTGCCAGCCGGCGGGACAGGGGGGGATCTAATTCACCCCTCCACTTT. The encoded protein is CASRRDRGGSNSPLHF. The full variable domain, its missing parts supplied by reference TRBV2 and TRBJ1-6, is EPEVTQTPSHQVTQMGQEVILRCVPISNHLYFYWYRQILGQKVEFLVSFYNNEISEKSEIFDDQFSVERPDGSNFTLKIRSTKLEDSAMYFCASRRDRGGSNSPLHFGNGTRLTVT.

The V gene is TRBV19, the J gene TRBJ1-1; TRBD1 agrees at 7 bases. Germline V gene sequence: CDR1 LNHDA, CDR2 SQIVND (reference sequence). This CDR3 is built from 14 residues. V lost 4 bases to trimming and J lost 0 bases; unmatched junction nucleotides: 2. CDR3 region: CASSTTGMNTEAFF. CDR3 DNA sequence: TGTGCCAGTAGTACGACAGGGATGAACACTGAAGCTTTCTTT.

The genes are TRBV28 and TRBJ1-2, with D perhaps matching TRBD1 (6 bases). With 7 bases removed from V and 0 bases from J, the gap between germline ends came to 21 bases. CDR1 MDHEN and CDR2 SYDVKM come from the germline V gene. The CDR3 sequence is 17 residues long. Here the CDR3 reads CASIPSGQRPSNYGYTF. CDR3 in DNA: TGTGCCAGCATCCCCTCGGGACAAAGACCCTCTAACTATGGCTACACCTTC.

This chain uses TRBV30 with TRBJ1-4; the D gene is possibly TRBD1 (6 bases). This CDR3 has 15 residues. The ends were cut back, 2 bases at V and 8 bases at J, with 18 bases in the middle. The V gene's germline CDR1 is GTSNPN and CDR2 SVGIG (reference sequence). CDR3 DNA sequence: TGTGCCTGGAGTCCTCGTGGGGGGGGCGGAGAAAAACTGTTTTTT. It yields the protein CAWSPRGGGGEKLFF.